The count of the clone carrying this TCR beta chain is one. The germline V gene has CDR1 SGHAT and CDR2 FQDESV (reference sequence). This CDR3 spans 14 amino acids. With 3 bases clipped from V and 5 bases from J, the junction kept 3 bases outside the gene matches. Clinical history reported by participants formed the basis on which cohorts were assigned. A case of COVID-19 had been met by exposed participants within 2 weeks before study entry. This sample stems from a study of blood T cell repertoires in COVID-19. Libraries were prepared by immunoSEQ multiplex PCR; TCRdb keeps only in-frame clonotypes and omits some of them. The repertoire consists of 430,000 or so clones, with 88% occurring once and the leading ten covering roughly 1.4%.

This TCR was sampled from a woman aged 18-30 years who had been exposed to COVID-19. This rearrangement joins TRBV11-1 to TRBJ2-1; 8 positions agree with TRBD2. Sequences were obtained from PBMCs or T cells enriched from blood (not recorded which). DNA of the CDR3: TGTGCCAGCAGCTTCGGGACTAGAAACAATGAGCAGTTCTTC. Its protein is CASSFGTRNNEQFF.